The next 22 T cell receptor beta chains were all read from a single sample in a study of T cell clones after liver transplantation. TCRdb keeps only in-frame clones here, not all; method: immunoSEQ multiplex PCR. Among tens of thousands of clones listed, around 78% were seen once. Material: CD4+ T cells from blood, obtained at the 22-month timepoint. Receptors originate from a human patient who received a liver transplant. A share of the T cells may be of graft donor origin.

In its sample, this clone was seen a few times. The chain carries TRBV28 and TRBJ2-7, with unresolved D. This CDR3 comprises 12 residues. Between the trimmed V and J ends, which lost 6 bases and 7 bases, there was a span of 13 bases. Germline V gives CDR1 MDHEN, CDR2 SYDVKM. The CDR3 loop reads CASSILRREQYF. CDR3 nucleotide sequence: TGTGCCAGCAGCATCCTCAGACGGGAGCAGTACTTC. The full variable domain, its missing parts supplied by reference TRBV28 and TRBJ2-7, is DVKVTQSSRYLVKRTGEKVFLECVQDMDHENMFWYRQDPGLGLRLIYFSYDVKMKEKGDIPEGYSVSREKKERFSLILESASTNQTSMYLCASSILRREQYFGPGTRLTVT.

V and J are TRBV6-5 and TRBJ1-6; 7 nucleotides agree with TRBD1. The V gene's germline CDR1 is MNHEY and CDR2 SVGAGI. The CDR3 covers 13 residues. V shed 7 bases, J shed 12 bases, and the junction held 9 bases outside the gene matches. In DNA, the CDR3 is TGTGCCAGCAAAAGAGACAGGGTGGGACCCCTCCACTTT. Its protein product is CASKRDRVGPLHF.

This chain's CDR3 is CASSQRNSGELFF. CDR3 DNA sequence: TGTGCCAGCAGCCAACGCAACTCCGGGGAGCTGTTTTTT. This rearrangement joins TRBV14 to TRBJ2-2; D remains ambiguous. The CDR3 is made up of 13 amino acids. CDR1 and CDR2 (germline): SGHDN, FVKESK. V was shortened by 2 bases and J by 6 bases, with 7 bases between the two germline ends.

The V gene is TRBV6-6, the J gene TRBJ2-7; possibly TRBD1 for D (5 bases). V was cut by 0 bases and J by 8 bases, with 11 bases left in between. The germline V gene has CDR1 MNHNY and CDR2 SVGAGI (reference sequence). This CDR3 has 13 residues. CDR3 residues: CASSYSGRVQQYF. CDR3 DNA: TGTGCCAGCAGTTACTCGGGCAGGGTACAGCAGTACTTC.

The chain recombines TRBV6-1 with TRBJ1-1; TRBD1 aligns across 8 bases. Losses at the gene ends were 3 bases for V and 9 bases for J; bases not matched to a gene: 9. Germline V gene sequence: CDR1 MNHNS, CDR2 SASEGT. CDR3 size: 14 residues. The chain's CDR3 is CASSDRQGHTQAFF. As DNA, the CDR3 is TGTGCCAGCAGTGACAGACAGGGGCATACGCAAGCTTTCTTT.

The chain has TRBV7-2 and TRBJ1-2; D may be TRBD1 (5 bases). Germline V CDR1 and CDR2: SGHTA, FQGNSA. Trimming took 2 bases from V and 6 from J, leaving 16 bases between them. This CDR3 has 15 residues. The CDR3 DNA follows: TGTGCCAGCAGCTTAAGGAGGGAGTGGGGCAATGGCTACACCTTC. Encoded protein: CASSLRREWGNGYTF. The complete variable domain, with remaining parts taken from reference TRBV7-2 and TRBJ1-2, reads GAGVSQSPSNKVTEKGKDVELRCDPISGHTALYWYRQSLGQGLEFLIYFQGNSAPDKSGLPSDRFSAERTGGSVSTLTIQRTQQEDSAVYLCASSLRREWGNGYTFGSGTRLTVV.

The chain recombines TRBV7-2 with TRBJ2-5, with D possibly being TRBD1 (5 bases). The V end lost 2 bases, the J end lost 4 bases, and 11 bases lay between the germline ends. The CDR3 totals 14 residues. Germline assignment: CDR1 SGHTA and CDR2 FQGNSA. CDR3 protein: CASSLSIRGETQYF. CDR3 DNA: TGTGCCAGCAGCTTATCCATAAGGGGAGAGACCCAGTACTTC.

This sequence joins TRBV7-2 and TRBJ1-2, with 8 positions matching TRBD1. This CDR3 spans 15 amino acids. Germline V gene data show CDR1 as SGHTA and CDR2 as FQGNSA. The ends lost 2 bases at V and 3 bases at J; junction bases unmatched: 5. In DNA, the CDR3 is TGTGCCAGCAGCTTACGGACAGGGTCCCACTATGGCTACACCTTC. It codes for CASSLRTGSHYGYTF. Supplemented by reference TRBV7-2 and TRBJ1-2, the full variable domain reads GAGVSQSPSNKVTEKGKDVELRCDPISGHTALYWYRQSLGQGLEFLIYFQGNSAPDKSGLPSDRFSAERTGGSVSTLTIQRTQQEDSAVYLCASSLRTGSHYGYTFGSGTRLTVV.

The chain uses TRBV5-1 and TRBJ2-3; 8 bases are a match to TRBD1. With V trimmed by 0 bases and J by 8 bases, 5 bases remained unmatched. The germline CDR1 and CDR2 sequences are SGHRS and YFSETQ. CDR3 length: 14 amino acids. In DNA form, the CDR3 reads TGCGCCAGCAGCTTGGCGGACAGGGAAGGTACGCAGTATTTT. Amino acids: CASSLADREGTQYF.

The chain recombines TRBV27 with TRBJ2-3; D is ambiguous. This CDR3 is built from 14 residues. Trimming removed 7 bases at V and 6 bases at J, with 17 bases between. The germline gives CDR1 MNHEY, CDR2 SMNVEV (reference sequence). The CDR3 reads CASTFRPRFDTQYF. In DNA, the CDR3 is TGTGCCAGCACCTTCCGACCGCGCTTCGATACGCAGTATTTT.

J is TRBJ1-3 and V is TRBV7-9, with D possibly matching TRBD1 (5 bases). V was cut by 8 bases and J by 3 bases, with 8 bases left in between. The germline gives CDR1 SEHNR, CDR2 FQNEAQ (reference sequence). CDR3 length: 12 residues. Written as DNA, the CDR3 is TGTGCCAGCGGGACGGATGGAAACACCATATATTTT. Its protein product is CASGTDGNTIYF.

This clone was counted only a few times. This chain joins TRBV5-3 and TRBJ1-1, with D possibly TRBD1 on 6 matching bases. TRBV5-3 is annotated as an ORF whose role is uncertain. The germline V and J ends were trimmed by 5 bases and 3 bases, with 11 bases remaining between them. The CDR3 sequence is 13 residues long. In DNA, the CDR3 is TGTGCCAGAAGTTGGTCAGGGGACACTGAAGCTTTCTTT. It is translated as CARSWSGDTEAFF.

This chain uses TRBV30 with TRBJ2-2, with 11 positions matching TRBD1. The CDR3 has 19 residues. V lost 2 bases, J lost 1 base, and 12 bases stayed unmatched. Looked up from germline, CDR1 is GTSNPN and CDR2 is SVGIG (reference sequence). CDR3 protein: CAWSPFGQGAQGNTGELFF. The DNA for the CDR3 is TGTGCCTGGAGTCCATTCGGACAGGGGGCGCAAGGGAACACCGGGGAGCTGTTTTTT. The full variable domain, its missing parts supplied by reference TRBV30 and TRBJ2-2, is SQTIHQWPATLVQPVGSPLSLECTVEGTSNPNLYWYRQAAGRGLQLLFYSVGIGQISSEVPQNLSASRPQDRQFILSSKKLLLSDSGFYLCAWSPFGQGAQGNTGELFFGEGSRLTVL.

This CDR3 is CSVGVANEKLFF. CDR3 nucleotides: TGCAGCGTTGGAGTGGCCAATGAAAAACTGTTTTTT. The rearrangement joins TRBV29-1 to TRBJ1-4; D unresolved. With 4 bases removed from V and 5 bases from J, the gap between germline ends came to 8 bases. The CDR3 covers 12 residues. The V gene's germline CDR1 is SQVTM and CDR2 ANQGSEA. Together with reference TRBV29-1 and TRBJ1-4, the CDR3 gives the full variable domain: SAVISQKPSRDICQRGTSLTIQCQVDSQVTMMFWYRQQPGQSLTLIATANQGSEATYESGFVIDKFPISRPNLTFSTLTVSNMSPEDSSIYLCSVGVANEKLFFGSGTQLSVL.

This clone was recorded only once. This rearrangement joins TRBV5-5 to TRBJ2-1, with 13 bases lining up with TRBD2. The CDR3 is 16 amino acids. V dropped 0 bases and J dropped 9; count of bases not matched to a gene: 6. CDR1 SGHKS and CDR2 YYEKEE come from the germline V gene (reference sequence). CDR3 sequence: CASSLVLAGGPGEQFF. Here the CDR3 DNA reads TGTGCCAGCAGCTTGGTACTAGCGGGGGGGCCGGGTGAGCAGTTCTTC.

The chain couples TRBV15 to TRBJ1-2; 7 bases are shared with TRBD1. The length of the CDR3 is 14 residues. V gave up 3 bases and J gave up 4 bases; unmatched junction bases: 5. Germline V gene data show CDR1 as LNHNV and CDR2 as YYDKDF (reference sequence). The CDR3 nucleotides are TGTGCCACCAGCAGGCCCACAGGGGCCTATGGCTACACCTTC. Translation gives CATSRPTGAYGYTF.

The V gene is TRBV2, the J gene TRBJ1-1, with 7 bases aligning to TRBD1. Germline assignment: CDR1 SNHLY and CDR2 FYNNEI. The CDR3 is 13 residues long. V lost 8 bases, J lost 1 base, and 4 bases stayed unmatched. CDR3: CASERDRNTEAFF. The CDR3, as DNA: TGTGCCAGCGAGCGGGACAGGAACACTGAAGCTTTCTTT.

The chain recombines TRBV7-6 with TRBJ1-4; D is unresolved. The CDR3 is 16 residues long. CDR1 and CDR2 from the germline V gene are SGHVS and FNYEAQ. Trimming removed 4 bases from V and 5 bases from J, with 17 bases in between. CDR3 sequence reads: CASSSRSGPRNEKLFF. The CDR3 nucleotides are TGTGCCAGCAGCTCGCGAAGTGGACCGAGAAATGAAAAACTGTTTTTT.

The CDR3 loop reads CASGSRAGSSYNEQFF. The CDR3 DNA follows: TGTGCCAGCGGGAGTAGGGCGGGGAGCTCCTACAATGAGCAGTTCTTC. This rearrangement joins TRBV28 to TRBJ2-1; TRBD2 is a possible D gene (6 bases). This CDR3 region has 16 residues. Between the trimmed V and J ends, which lost 8 bases and 0 bases, there was a span of 17 bases. Per the germline V gene, CDR1 is MDHEN and CDR2 is SYDVKM.

This chain connects TRBV6-5 to TRBJ2-7; no clear D gene. The CDR3 extends over 11 amino acids. Germline loops: CDR1 MNHEY, CDR2 SVGAGI. V dropped 6 bases and J dropped 3 bases, with 6 bases sitting between them. The CDR3 reads CASRLNYEQYF. The CDR3 nucleotides read TGTGCCAGCAGGCTAAACTACGAGCAGTACTTC.

The chain joins TRBV15 to TRBJ2-6, with unresolved D. The CDR3 contains 16 residues. Trimming removed 0 bases at V and 4 bases at J, with 10 bases between. Per the germline V gene, CDR1 is LNHNV and CDR2 is YYDKDF (reference sequence). This CDR3 reads CATSRDAVRGANVLTF. The CDR3 DNA sequence: TGTGCCACCAGCAGAGATGCCGTCCGGGGGGCCAACGTCCTGACTTTC.

The chain links TRBV2 to TRBJ1-1, with D tentatively TRBD1 (5 bases). V was shortened by 7 bases and J by 4 bases, with 16 bases between the two germline ends. This CDR3 has 14 residues. Germline CDR1 is SNHLY and CDR2 is FYNNEI. CDR3 DNA sequence: TGTGCCAGCACTGGGGGAAGCCGGGGCACTGAAGCTTTCTTT. Protein: CASTGGSRGTEAFF.